This passage covers 15 T cell receptor beta chains from one sample sequenced in a study of siplizumab effects on memory and regulatory T cells. TCRdb keeps only in-frame clones here, not all; method: immunoSEQ multiplex PCR. The table records about 63,000 clones, 70% to 90% of them present only once. Sequenced: memory CD4+ T cells sorted from blood. The receptors originated from a human donor in good health.

This rearrangement joins TRBV18 to TRBJ1-4, with D tentatively TRBD1 (5 bases). Germline CDR1 and CDR2: KGHSH and LQKENI. There are 14 residues in the CDR3. V was cut by 4 bases and J by 7 bases, with 13 bases left in between. CDR3 protein: CASSQGRDGEKLFF. The CDR3 DNA is TGTGCCAGCTCACAGGGCAGGGACGGTGAAAAACTGTTTTTT.

This chain links TRBV12-5 with TRBJ1-2; a weak D match, TRBD1 (6 bases). CDR1 is LGHNT and CDR2 is FRNRAP in the germline V gene. With 0 bases removed from V and 1 base from J, the gap between germline ends came to 18 bases. The CDR3 runs to 18 residues. The CDR3 DNA reads TGTGCTAGTGGTTTGGTAGGGCCCGGGACACCGAATAACTATGGCTACACCTTC. It translates to CASGLVGPGTPNNYGYTF.

This rearrangement joins TRBV5-1 to TRBJ2-1, with unresolved D. Germline CDR1 is SGHRS and CDR2 is YFSETQ. V was trimmed by 2 bases and J by 5 bases, leaving 14 bases between them. This CDR3 contains 15 residues. CDR3 bases: TGCGCCAGCAGCTTACCTCAGGACCCAGACAATGAGCAGTTCTTC. It is translated as CASSLPQDPDNEQFF.

This chain joins TRBV7-8 and TRBJ2-7; 11 nucleotides line up with TRBD1. Germline V gene sequence: CDR1 SGHVS, CDR2 FQNEAQ. The V segment lost 3 bases and the J segment 2 bases; nucleotides outside the gene matches: 6. The length of the CDR3 is 16 residues. In DNA form, the CDR3 reads TGTGCCAGCAGCTTCAATCCGGGACAGGGGGCCTACGAGCAGTACTTC. Amino acids: CASSFNPGQGAYEQYF.

V gene TRBV6-1 combines with J gene TRBJ1-3; no clear D gene. The CDR3 has 12 amino acids. CDR1 and CDR2 from the germline V gene are MNHNS and SASEGT. V lost 2 bases and J lost 5, with 4 bases in between. CDR3 amino acids: CASSERRNTIYF. The CDR3 DNA reads TGTGCCAGCAGTGAACGACGAAACACCATATATTTT.

This sequence joins TRBV30 and TRBJ2-7; 13 bases fit TRBD2. CDR3 length equals 15 residues. V lost 1 base to trimming and J lost 4 bases; unmatched junction nucleotides: 4. The germline V gene has CDR1 GTSNPN and CDR2 SVGIG (reference sequence). Here the CDR3 reads CAWSETSGRGYEQYF. In DNA form, the CDR3 reads TGTGCCTGGAGTGAAACTAGCGGGAGGGGGTACGAGCAGTACTTC.

The chain uses TRBV6-1 and TRBJ1-4; TRBD1 matches at 7 bases. Germline values: CDR1 MNHNS, CDR2 SASEGT. After removal of 5 bases from V and 6 bases from J, the junction contained 9 bases not matched to a gene. The CDR3 has 15 amino acids. CDR3 bases: TGTGCCAGCAGTCCGGGGGAGGGGGCCTATGAAAAACTGTTTTTT. The encoded protein is CASSPGEGAYEKLFF.

The chain employs TRBV4-1 and TRBJ2-1; unclear D gene. Germline V gives CDR1 MGHRA, CDR2 YSYEKL. V lost 9 bases and J 3 bases, leaving 6 bases between the germline ends. The CDR3 is 11 residues long. The CDR3 DNA reads TGCGCCAGTTCTCACTACAATGAGCAGTTCTTC. Its translation: CASSHYNEQFF.

A single count supports this clone. This chain uses TRBV6-5 with TRBJ2-7, with unresolved D. Trimming stripped 6 bases from V and 0 bases from J, with 12 bases between. The CDR3 length is 14 residues. In germline, CDR1 is MNHEY, CDR2 SVGAGI. DNA for the CDR3: TGTGCCAGCAGCTTGGGCCGGAGCTCCTACGAGCAGTACTTC. Encoded protein: CASSLGRSSYEQYF.

The gene calls are TRBV2 and TRBJ2-1; TRBD1 matches at 7 bases. CDR3 length: 14 amino acids. Trimming took 6 bases from V and 8 from J; bases not matched to a gene: 10. The germline V gene encodes CDR1 SNHLY and CDR2 FYNNEI. The CDR3 sequence: CASSRDTGQDEQFF. CDR3 bases: TGTGCCAGCAGCCGGGACACTGGACAGGATGAGCAGTTCTTC.

This chain links TRBV30 with TRBJ2-5; D is possibly TRBD1 (6 bases). Germline CDR1 reads GTSNPN; CDR2 reads SVGIG (reference sequence). Trimming cost V 2 bases and J 6 bases, with 13 bases left between them. The CDR3 covers 13 residues. The CDR3 DNA follows: TGTGCCTGGAGTCTCATAGGGGGTCAGACCCAGTACTTC. Protein sequence: CAWSLIGGQTQYF. Full variable domain (remainder filled in from reference TRBV30 and TRBJ2-5): SQTIHQWPATLVQPVGSPLSLECTVEGTSNPNLYWYRQAAGRGLQLLFYSVGIGQISSEVPQNLSASRPQDRQFILSSKKLLLSDSGFYLCAWSLIGGQTQYFGPGTRLLVL.

The chain has TRBV6-5 and TRBJ1-2; tentative D call: TRBD1 (6 bases). CDR3 size: 13 residues. The germline CDR1 and CDR2 sequences are MNHEY and SVGAGI. V lost 6 bases and J lost 5, with 13 bases in between. Here the CDR3 DNA reads TGTGCCAGCAGCCCCACAGGACAGTATGGCTACACCTTC. It codes for CASSPTGQYGYTF.

The chain has TRBV6-1 and TRBJ2-7; D might be TRBD1 (5 bases). CDR1 and CDR2 from the germline V gene are MNHNS and SASEGT. V was trimmed by 6 bases and J by 3 bases, leaving 15 bases between them. The CDR3 totals 14 residues. CDR3 sequence reads: CASSRAFLDYEQYF. The CDR3 DNA reads TGTGCCAGCAGCAGGGCTTTTCTCGACTACGAGCAGTACTTC.

As for this clone: Other DNA sequences of this sample code for an identical CDR3. V gene TRBV11-2 combines with J gene TRBJ2-5, with D unclear. With 1 base removed from V and 1 base from J, the gap between germline ends came to 4 bases. Germline CDR1 and CDR2: SGHAT and FQNNGV. This CDR3 is built from 13 residues. This chain's CDR3 is CASSLGLQETQYF. The CDR3 DNA follows: TGTGCCAGCAGCTTAGGGCTCCAAGAGACCCAGTACTTC.

The chain recombines TRBV7-8 with TRBJ2-6; 11 nucleotides line up with TRBD1. CDR1 is SGHVS, CDR2 FQNEAQ, per germline. CDR3 length equals 16 residues. J lost 3 bases, V lost 5 bases, and 3 bases had no gene match. CDR3 protein: CASSRDRGYGANVLTF. The CDR3 DNA follows: TGTGCCAGCAGCCGGGACAGGGGGTATGGGGCCAACGTCCTGACTTTC.